This record concerns one TCR beta chain sequence. V shed 2 bases, J shed 3 bases, and the junction held 9 bases outside the gene matches. Germline loops: CDR1 SEHNR, CDR2 FQNEAQ (reference sequence). The CDR3 extends over 16 amino acids. The table came from immunoSEQ multiplex PCR; TCRdb's copy has only in-frame clones and leaves some out. The top ten clones hold about 0.11% of a sample with hundreds of thousands of clones, around 96% of them seen once. Cells designated naive CD8 were CD45RO-negative and were positively selected for CCR7, with terminally differentiated effector memory CD45RA+ cells excluded. This record belongs to a study of shared clonotypes between healthy human individuals.

The TCR comes from a woman in her 30s in good health. The sample was naive CD8+ T cells sorted from blood. The chain recombines TRBV7-9 with TRBJ1-2; 7 bases are shared with TRBD1. CDR3 bases: TGTGCCAGCAGCTTATCCCAGACAGGGATGGACTATGGCTACACCTTC. It codes for CASSLSQTGMDYGYTF. Variable domain in full (rest from reference TRBV7-9 and TRBJ1-2): DTGVSQNPRHKITKRGQNVTFRCDPISEHNRLYWYRQTLGQGPEFLTYFQNEAQLEKSRLLSDRFSAERPKGSFSTLEIQRTEQGDSAMYLCASSLSQTGMDYGYTFGSGTRLTVV.